This TCR beta chain was identified in a study of blood T cell repertoires in COVID-19. Across the whole study: The United States, Italy and Spain supplied acute and convalescent COVID-19 samples. The analysed material was cDNA or gDNA that came from T cells, B-cell-depleted T cells, or PBMCs.

This CDR3 is built from 15 residues. V was pared by 1 base and J by 6 bases, with 8 bases of the junction left unmatched. Germline V gives CDR1 SGHRS, CDR2 YFSETQ. Authors' processing steps: Amplified reference gene primers provided the basis for estimating nucleated cell counts. Data came from immunoSEQ multiplex PCR; TCRdb stores just in-frame clones and leaves some out. V and J calls and clone size are given by that table; D and trimming were obtained from the DNA. This sample carries tens of thousands of clones, around 86% of them seen once, and the ten largest clones take approximately 28%. The specimen was peripheral blood. The J gene is TRBJ2-3, the V gene TRBV5-1; 7 bases line up with TRBD2. This clonotype was obtained from a woman older than 75 with active or convalescent COVID-19. CDR3 coding DNA: TGCGCCAGCAGCTTGCCTCGGGGACTACCGGATACGCAGTATTTT. Amino acids: CASSLPRGLPDTQYF. The full variable domain, rest sourced from reference TRBV5-1 and TRBJ2-3, is KAGVTQTPRYLIKTRGQQVTLSCSPISGHRSVSWYQQTPGQGLQFLFEYFSETQRNKGNFPGRFSGRQFSNSRSEMNVSTLELGDSALYLCASSLPRGLPDTQYFGPGTRLTVL.